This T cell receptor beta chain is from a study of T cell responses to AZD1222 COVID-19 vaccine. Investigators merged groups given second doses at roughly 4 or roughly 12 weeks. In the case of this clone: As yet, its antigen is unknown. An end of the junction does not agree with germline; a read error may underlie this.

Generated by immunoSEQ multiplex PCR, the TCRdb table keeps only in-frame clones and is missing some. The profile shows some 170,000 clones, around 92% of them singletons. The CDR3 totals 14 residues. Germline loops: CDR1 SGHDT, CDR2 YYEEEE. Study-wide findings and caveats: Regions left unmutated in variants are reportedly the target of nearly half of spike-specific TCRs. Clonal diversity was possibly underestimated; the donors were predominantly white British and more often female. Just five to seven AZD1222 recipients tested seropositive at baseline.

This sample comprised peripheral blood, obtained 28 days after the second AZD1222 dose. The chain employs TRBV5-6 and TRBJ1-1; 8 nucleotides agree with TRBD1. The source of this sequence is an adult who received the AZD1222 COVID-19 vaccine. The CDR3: CASSLDRVNTEAFF. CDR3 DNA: TGTGCCAGCAGTTTGGACAGGGTGAACACTGAAGCTTTCTTT.